Included here is one TCR beta chain sequence, with context. The data derive from a study of blood T cell repertoires in COVID-19. Study summary: The United States, Italy and Spain supplied acute and convalescent COVID-19 samples. T cells, B-cell-depleted T cells, or PBMCs provided the cDNA or gDNA that served as material.

Per the original data handling: Amplification of reference gene primers provided the estimated nucleated cell counts. The assay was immunoSEQ multiplex PCR, and TCRdb's table has in-frame clones only and misses some. Clone size and V and J calls were adopted from that table, with D and trimming inferred from the DNA. The sample has 150,000 to 180,000 clones; roughly 83% are singletons. The clonotype comes from a woman aged 55-69 years with acute or convalescent COVID-19. Sequenced sample: peripheral blood.

The CDR3 bases are TGTGCCAGCAGGAGACAGGGGGCGAACACCGGGGAGCTGTTTTTT. It specifies CASRRQGANTGELFF. This rearrangement joins TRBV6-5 to TRBJ2-2; 9 nucleotides match TRBD1. Trimming at V came to 6 bases and at J to 0 bases, leaving 2 bases not matched to a gene. The V gene's germline CDR1 is MNHEY and CDR2 SVGAGI. The CDR3 is 15 residues long.